The 16 T cell receptor beta chains given below trace back to one sample, sequenced in a study of molecular identifiers for immune sequencing clone quantification. Each CDR3 protein gets one entry after TCRdb re-called the PCR reads with MiXCR. This table has around 470,000 distinct CDR3 sequences, about 26% appearing once. The sequenced sample was naive CD8+ T cells from blood, with Jurkat cell RNA spiked in. Subset reported: FACS-sorted CD8+CD4-CCR7+CD45RA+ naive T cells. The receptor source for this set is a human donor in good health. Some libraries in this study had Jurkat cell RNA spiked in.

The chain links TRBV7-9 to TRBJ2-3; D possibly corresponds to TRBD1 (6 bases). The V gene lost 4 bases and the J gene lost 6 bases, with 20 bases spanning the gap. CDR3 length: 16 residues. Germline V gives CDR1 SEHNR, CDR2 FQNEAQ (reference sequence). The CDR3 sequence is CASSWGLVLAVDTQYF. CDR3 nucleotides: TGTGCCAGCAGCTGGGGGCTAGTTCTAGCCGTGGATACGCAGTATTTT.

This clonotype turned up a few times. The chain couples TRBV7-9 to TRBJ2-3; D may match TRBD1 or TRBD2 (7 bases each). The ends were cut back, 5 bases at V and 0 bases at J, with 15 bases in the middle. CDR3 length equals 16 residues. The germline V gene encodes CDR1 SEHNR and CDR2 FQNEAQ (reference sequence). For the CDR3, the DNA is TGTGCCAGCAGCCCCGGCAGGGGGGGTAGCACAGATACGCAGTATTTT. Its translation is CASSPGRGGSTDTQYF. Full variable domain (remainder filled in from reference TRBV7-9 and TRBJ2-3): DTGVSQNPRHKITKRGQNVTFRCDPISEHNRLYWYRQTLGQGPEFLTYFQNEAQLEKSRLLSDRFSAERPKGSFSTLEIQRTEQGDSAMYLCASSPGRGGSTDTQYFGPGTRLTVL.

This clonotype showed up just a few times. The rearrangement links TRBV27 to TRBJ1-6, with D maybe TRBD1 (6 bases). Trimming took 9 bases from V and 9 from J, leaving 15 bases between them. Germline V gene sequence: CDR1 MNHEY, CDR2 SMNVEV (reference sequence). This CDR3 has 13 amino acids. The CDR3 is CASGHGQLSPLHF. The CDR3 bases are TGTGCCAGTGGACACGGACAGCTTTCACCCCTCCACTTT.

This chain uses TRBV6-2 or TRBV6-3 with TRBJ1-2; D is unresolved. V was clipped by 3 bases and J by 4 bases, with 15 bases between them. The CDR3 consists of 15 residues. Germline assignment: CDR1 MNHEY and CDR2 SVGEGT. The CDR3 bases are TGTGCCAGCAGTTATCTCCCCAGGACTGTCTATGGCTACACCTTC. Translation: CASSYLPRTVYGYTF.

CDR3 in DNA: TGTGCCAGCAGTTTATCGAGTTCACCCCTCCACTTT. Encoded protein: CASSLSSSPLHF. The chain employs TRBV27 and TRBJ1-6; D is undetermined. The germline CDR1 and CDR2 sequences are MNHEY and SMNVEV (reference sequence). Trimming took off 0 bases at V and 9 bases at J, with 3 bases between the two ends. This CDR3 comprises 12 residues.

V is TRBV9 and J is TRBJ2-5, with a possible D match to TRBD2 (5 bases). V was cut by 0 bases and J by 7 bases, with 13 bases left in between. CDR1 SGDLS and CDR2 YYNGEE come from the germline V gene. The CDR3 contains 14 residues. Here the CDR3 reads CASSVAGAGGTQYF. The CDR3 region has the DNA TGTGCCAGCAGCGTAGCAGGAGCCGGAGGGACCCAGTACTTC.

This clonotype showed up just a few times. This chain joins TRBV7-3 and TRBJ2-3, with TRBD2 identical over 8 bases. The CDR3 runs 18 residues. Germline trimming cut 1 base from V and 0 bases from J; bases unmatched to any gene: 9. The germline V gene encodes CDR1 SGHTA and CDR2 FQGTGA. The CDR3 region is CASSLNRVSGASTDTQYF. In DNA, the CDR3 is TGTGCCAGCAGCTTAAACCGAGTTAGCGGGGCTAGCACAGATACGCAGTATTTT.

This clonotype was picked up many times. The V and J genes are TRBV5-1 and TRBJ2-2, with D perhaps matching TRBD1 (6 bases). Deletions cut 4 bases from V and 6 bases from J, with 10 bases between. This CDR3 contains 13 residues. CDR1 SGHRS and CDR2 YFSETQ come from the germline V gene. Here the CDR3 DNA reads TGCGCCAGCAGCCAGGGACATTCCGGGGAGCTGTTTTTT. It yields the protein CASSQGHSGELFF.

The chain couples TRBV18 to TRBJ2-7, with 10 bases fitting TRBD2. CDR1 KGHSH and CDR2 LQKENI come from the germline V gene. Germline trimming cut 0 bases from V and 1 base from J; bases unmatched to any gene: 3. This CDR3 contains 16 residues. In DNA form, the CDR3 reads TGTGCCAGCTCACCACCGGAAGCGGGAGGGTCCTACGAGCAGTACTTC. This codes for CASSPPEAGGSYEQYF.

This clonotype has a count of ten or more. The chain couples TRBV28 to TRBJ2-3; maybe TRBD2 (5 bases). The CDR3 totals 12 residues. Per germline, CDR1 MDHEN and CDR2 SYDVKM. The germline V and J ends were trimmed by 8 bases and 6 bases, with 12 bases remaining between them. The CDR3 sequence: CASGSRHDTQYF. The CDR3 DNA reads TGTGCCAGCGGGAGTCGGCATGATACGCAGTATTTT. Filled out from reference TRBV28 and TRBJ2-3, the complete variable domain reads DVKVTQSSRYLVKRTGEKVFLECVQDMDHENMFWYRQDPGLGLRLIYFSYDVKMKEKGDIPEGYSVSREKKERFSLILESASTNQTSMYLCASGSRHDTQYFGPGTRLTVL.

This clonotype was found a few times. This chain links TRBV12-3 or TRBV12-4 with TRBJ2-3; D is possibly TRBD2 (5 bases). Trimming took 8 bases from V and 0 from J, leaving 9 bases between them. There are 13 residues in the CDR3. The CDR3 loop reads CASGSKSTDTQYF. The DNA for the CDR3 is TGTGCCAGCGGGAGCAAAAGCACAGATACGCAGTATTTT.

As concerns this clonotype: The junction differs from germline at one of its ends, possibly a read error. V usage is TRBV4-2 and J usage is TRBJ2-7; a possible D gene is TRBD2 (6 bases). The CDR3 contains 16 residues. In germline, CDR1 is LGHNA, CDR2 YNFKEQ. CDR3 nucleotides: TGTGCCAGCGGCCAAGAGGTGGCTGGCGGGACTTACGAGCAGTACTTC. Translation: CASGQEVAGGTYEQYF.

This clonotype was counted ten times or more. The chain employs TRBV29-1 and TRBJ2-3, with D maybe TRBD1 (6 bases). Germline V gene sequence: CDR1 SQVTM, CDR2 ANQGSEA. The germline V and J ends were trimmed by 2 bases and 0 bases, with 12 bases remaining between them. CDR3 length: 15 amino acids. The CDR3 protein is CSVEPGTTSTDTQYF. As DNA, the CDR3 is TGCAGCGTTGAACCTGGGACAACTAGCACAGATACGCAGTATTTT.

Remarks on this clonotype: A much larger clone differs by one base, so this may be a read error. The chain recombines TRBV12-3 or TRBV12-4 with TRBJ1-5, with D possibly TRBD1 on 6 matching bases. This CDR3 has 15 amino acids. This chain's CDR3 is CASSFGGHSNRPQHF. CDR3 DNA sequence: TGTGCCAGCAGTTTTGGGGGGCATAGCAATCGGCCCCAGCATTTT.

The genes are TRBV28 and TRBJ2-7; 10 bases are a match to TRBD2. The ends lost 2 bases at V and 4 bases at J; junction bases unmatched: 11. This CDR3 contains 17 residues. The V gene's germline CDR1 is MDHEN and CDR2 SYDVKM. CDR3 loop: CASSLTPGLAGEYEQYF. CDR3 DNA: TGTGCCAGCAGTTTAACCCCCGGGCTAGCGGGAGAATACGAGCAGTACTTC.

This clonotype was recorded many times. CDR3 sequence: CASSTSEQAFF. DNA for the CDR3: TGTGCCAGCAGCACGAGCGAACAAGCTTTCTTT. This sequence joins TRBV7-9 and TRBJ1-1; no clear D gene. This CDR3 has 11 residues. Germline V CDR1 and CDR2: SEHNR, FQNEAQ (reference sequence). The V end lost 5 bases, the J end lost 9 bases, and 10 bases lay between the germline ends.